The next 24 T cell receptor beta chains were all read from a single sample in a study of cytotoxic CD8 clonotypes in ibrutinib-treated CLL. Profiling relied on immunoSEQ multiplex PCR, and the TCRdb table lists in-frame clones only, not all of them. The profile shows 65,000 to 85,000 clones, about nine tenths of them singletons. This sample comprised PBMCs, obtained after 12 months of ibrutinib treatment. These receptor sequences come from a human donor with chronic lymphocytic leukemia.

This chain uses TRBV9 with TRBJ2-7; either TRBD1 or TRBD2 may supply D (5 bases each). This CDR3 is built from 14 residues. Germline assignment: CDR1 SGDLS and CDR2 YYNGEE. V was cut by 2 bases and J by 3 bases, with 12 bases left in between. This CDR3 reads CASSVGTAGYEQYF. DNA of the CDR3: TGTGCCAGCAGCGTTGGGACCGCGGGCTACGAGCAGTACTTC.

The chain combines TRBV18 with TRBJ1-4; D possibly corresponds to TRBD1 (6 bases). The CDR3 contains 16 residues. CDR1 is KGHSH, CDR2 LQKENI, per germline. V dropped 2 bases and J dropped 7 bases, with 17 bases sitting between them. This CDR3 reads CASSPIQGLEGEKLFF. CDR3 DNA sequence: TGTGCCAGCTCACCAATACAGGGATTGGAGGGTGAAAAACTGTTTTTT.

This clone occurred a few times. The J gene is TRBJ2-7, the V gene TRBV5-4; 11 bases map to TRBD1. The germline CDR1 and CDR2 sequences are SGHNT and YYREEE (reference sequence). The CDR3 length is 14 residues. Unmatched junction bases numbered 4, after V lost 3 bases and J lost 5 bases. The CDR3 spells CASSSGQGVHEQYF. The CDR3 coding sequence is TGTGCCAGCAGCTCGGGACAGGGGGTCCACGAGCAGTACTTC.

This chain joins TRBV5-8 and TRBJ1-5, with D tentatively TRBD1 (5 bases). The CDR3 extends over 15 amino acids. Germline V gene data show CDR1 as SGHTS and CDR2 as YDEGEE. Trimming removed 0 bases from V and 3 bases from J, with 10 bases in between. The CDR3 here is CASSLARDPNQPQHF. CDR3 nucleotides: TGTGCCAGCAGCTTGGCCAGGGACCCCAATCAGCCCCAGCATTTT.

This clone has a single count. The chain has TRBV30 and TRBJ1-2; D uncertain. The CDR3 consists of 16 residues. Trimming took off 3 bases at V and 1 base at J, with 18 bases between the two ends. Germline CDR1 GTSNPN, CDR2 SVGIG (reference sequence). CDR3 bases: TGTGCCTGGAGCGTTAGGCGGCAGTACCTTAACTATGGCTACACCTTC. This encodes CAWSVRRQYLNYGYTF.

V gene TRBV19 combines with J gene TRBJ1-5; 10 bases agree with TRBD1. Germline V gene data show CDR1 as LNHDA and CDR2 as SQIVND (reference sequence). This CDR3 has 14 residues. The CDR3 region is CASAGTGGNQPQHF. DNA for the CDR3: TGTGCGTCAGCCGGGACAGGGGGCAATCAGCCCCAGCATTTT.

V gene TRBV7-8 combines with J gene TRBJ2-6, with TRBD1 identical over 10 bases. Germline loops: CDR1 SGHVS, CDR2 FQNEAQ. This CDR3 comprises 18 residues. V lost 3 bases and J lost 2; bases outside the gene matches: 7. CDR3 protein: CASSFSRDRGAGANVLTF. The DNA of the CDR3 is TGTGCCAGCAGCTTTTCCAGGGACAGGGGCGCTGGGGCCAACGTCCTGACTTTC.

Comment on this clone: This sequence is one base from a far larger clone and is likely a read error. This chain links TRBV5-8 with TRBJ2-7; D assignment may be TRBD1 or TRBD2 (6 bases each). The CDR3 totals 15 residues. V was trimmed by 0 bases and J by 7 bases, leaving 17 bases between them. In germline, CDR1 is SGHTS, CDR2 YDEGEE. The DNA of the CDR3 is TGTGCCAGCAGCTTGGAGGGGACAAGGGCGGGGGAGCAGTACTTC. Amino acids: CASSLEGTRAGEQYF. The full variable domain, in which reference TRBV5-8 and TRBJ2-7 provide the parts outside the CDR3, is EAGVTQSPTHLIKTRGQQATLRCSPISGHTSVYWYQQALGLGLQFLLWYDEGEERNRGNFPPRFSGRQFPNYSSELNVNALELEDSALYLCASSLEGTRAGEQYFGPGTRLTVT.

CDR3 sequence reads: CASSLDRSYNEQFF. The DNA for the CDR3 is TGCGCCAGCAGCTTGGACAGGTCCTACAATGAGCAGTTCTTC. This chain links TRBV5-1 with TRBJ2-1, with a possible D match to TRBD1 (5 bases). Deletions cut 0 bases from V and 1 base from J, with 5 bases between. CDR3 length: 14 residues. Germline V gene sequence: CDR1 SGHRS, CDR2 YFSETQ. The complete variable domain, with remaining parts taken from reference TRBV5-1 and TRBJ2-1, reads KAGVTQTPRYLIKTRGQQVTLSCSPISGHRSVSWYQQTPGQGLQFLFEYFSETQRNKGNFPGRFSGRQFSNSRSEMNVSTLELGDSALYLCASSLDRSYNEQFFGPGTRLTVL.

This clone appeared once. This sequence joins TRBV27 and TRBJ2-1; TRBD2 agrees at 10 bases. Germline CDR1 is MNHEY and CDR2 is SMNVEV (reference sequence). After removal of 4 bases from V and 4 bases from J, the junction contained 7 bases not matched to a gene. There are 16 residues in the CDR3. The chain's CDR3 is CASSSGLADLYNEQFF. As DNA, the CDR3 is TGTGCCAGCAGTTCAGGACTAGCGGACTTGTACAATGAGCAGTTCTTC.

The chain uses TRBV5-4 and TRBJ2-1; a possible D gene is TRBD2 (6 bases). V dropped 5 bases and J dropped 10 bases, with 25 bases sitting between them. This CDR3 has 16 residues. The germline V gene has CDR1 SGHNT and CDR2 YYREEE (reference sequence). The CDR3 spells CASRILAVGKLLEQFF. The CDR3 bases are TGTGCCAGCAGGATATTAGCGGTGGGTAAGTTGCTGGAGCAGTTCTTC.

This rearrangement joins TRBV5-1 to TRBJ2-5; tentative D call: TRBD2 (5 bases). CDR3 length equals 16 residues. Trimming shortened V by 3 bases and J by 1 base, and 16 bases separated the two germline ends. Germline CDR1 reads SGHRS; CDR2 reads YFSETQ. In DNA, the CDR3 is TGCGCCAGCAGCTCGATCTCCCGGGAACTCCAAGAGACCCAGTACTTC. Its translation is CASSSISRELQETQYF.

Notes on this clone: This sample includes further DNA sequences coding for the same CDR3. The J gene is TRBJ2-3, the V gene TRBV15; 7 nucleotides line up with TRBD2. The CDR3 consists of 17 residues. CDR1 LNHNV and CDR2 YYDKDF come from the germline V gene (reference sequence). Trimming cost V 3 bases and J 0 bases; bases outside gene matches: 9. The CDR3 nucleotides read TGTGCCACCAGCAGGTCGGCTAGCGGAGCTAGCACAGATACGCAGTATTTT. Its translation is CATSRSASGASTDTQYF.

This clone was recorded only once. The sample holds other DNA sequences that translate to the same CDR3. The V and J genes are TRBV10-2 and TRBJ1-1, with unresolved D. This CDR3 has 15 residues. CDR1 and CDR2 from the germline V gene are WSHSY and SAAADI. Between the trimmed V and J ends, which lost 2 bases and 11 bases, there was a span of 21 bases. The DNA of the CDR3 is TGCGCCAGCAGTGAGCCGTCCCGTCGGGAAGGGCACGCTTTCTTT. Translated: CASSEPSRREGHAFF.

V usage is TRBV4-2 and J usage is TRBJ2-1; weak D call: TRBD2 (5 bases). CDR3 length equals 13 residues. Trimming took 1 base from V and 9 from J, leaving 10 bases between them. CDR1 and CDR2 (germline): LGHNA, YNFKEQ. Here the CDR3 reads CASSQGVEGEQFF. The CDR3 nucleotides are TGTGCCAGCAGCCAAGGGGTAGAGGGTGAGCAGTTCTTC.

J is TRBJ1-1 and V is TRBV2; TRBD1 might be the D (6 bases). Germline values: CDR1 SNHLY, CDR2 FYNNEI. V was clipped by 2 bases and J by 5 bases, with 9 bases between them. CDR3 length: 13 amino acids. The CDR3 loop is CASSEQGRTEAFF. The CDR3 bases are TGTGCCAGCAGTGAACAGGGGAGGACTGAAGCTTTCTTT.

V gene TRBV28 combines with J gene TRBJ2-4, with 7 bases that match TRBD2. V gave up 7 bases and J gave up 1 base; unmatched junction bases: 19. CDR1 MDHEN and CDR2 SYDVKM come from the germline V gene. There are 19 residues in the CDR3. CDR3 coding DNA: TGTGCCAGCACCAGTGCCGTAGGCGGGGGTGGGTTTGCCAAAAACATTCAGTACTTC. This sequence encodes CASTSAVGGGGFAKNIQYF. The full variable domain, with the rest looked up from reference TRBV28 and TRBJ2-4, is DVKVTQSSRYLVKRTGEKVFLECVQDMDHENMFWYRQDPGLGLRLIYFSYDVKMKEKGDIPEGYSVSREKKERFSLILESASTNQTSMYLCASTSAVGGGGFAKNIQYFGAGTRLSVL.

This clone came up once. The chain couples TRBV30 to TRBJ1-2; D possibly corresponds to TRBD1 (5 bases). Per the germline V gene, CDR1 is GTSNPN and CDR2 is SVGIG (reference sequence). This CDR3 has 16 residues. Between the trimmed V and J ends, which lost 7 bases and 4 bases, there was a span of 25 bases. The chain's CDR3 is CASQAGLKFGAYGYTF. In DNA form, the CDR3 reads TGTGCCTCCCAAGCCGGACTCAAGTTTGGGGCCTATGGCTACACCTTC.

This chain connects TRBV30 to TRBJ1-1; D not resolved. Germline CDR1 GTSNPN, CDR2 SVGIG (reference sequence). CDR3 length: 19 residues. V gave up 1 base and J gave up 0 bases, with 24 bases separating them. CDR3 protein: CAWSDPRRLLHNLNTEAFF. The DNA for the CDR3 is TGTGCCTGGAGTGACCCCCGACGGCTCCTCCATAATTTGAACACTGAAGCTTTCTTT. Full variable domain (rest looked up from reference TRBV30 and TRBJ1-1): SQTIHQWPATLVQPVGSPLSLECTVEGTSNPNLYWYRQAAGRGLQLLFYSVGIGQISSEVPQNLSASRPQDRQFILSSKKLLLSDSGFYLCAWSDPRRLLHNLNTEAFFGQGTRLTVV.

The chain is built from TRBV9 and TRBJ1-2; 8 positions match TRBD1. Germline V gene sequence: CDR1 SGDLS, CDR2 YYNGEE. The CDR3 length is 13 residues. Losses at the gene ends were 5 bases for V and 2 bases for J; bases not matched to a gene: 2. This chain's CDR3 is CASSRQGNYGYTF. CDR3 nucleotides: TGTGCCAGCAGTCGACAGGGGAACTATGGCTACACCTTC.

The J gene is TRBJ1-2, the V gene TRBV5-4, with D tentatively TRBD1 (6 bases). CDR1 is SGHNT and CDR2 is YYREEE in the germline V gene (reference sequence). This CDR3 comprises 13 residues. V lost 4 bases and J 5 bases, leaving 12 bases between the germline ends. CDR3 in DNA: TGTGCCAGCAGCGTCACAGGGTCGTATGGCTACACCTTC. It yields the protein CASSVTGSYGYTF. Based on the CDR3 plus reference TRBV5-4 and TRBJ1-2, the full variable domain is ETGVTQSPTHLIKTRGQQVTLRCSSQSGHNTVSWYQQALGQGPQFIFQYYREEENGRGNFPPRFSGLQFPNYSSELNVNALELDDSALYLCASSVTGSYGYTFGSGTRLTVV.

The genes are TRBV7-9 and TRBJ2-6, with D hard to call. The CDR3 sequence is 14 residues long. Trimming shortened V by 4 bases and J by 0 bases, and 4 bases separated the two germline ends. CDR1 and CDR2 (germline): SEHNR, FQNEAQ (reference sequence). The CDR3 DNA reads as TGTGCCAGCAGCTCGGCCTCTGGGGCCAACGTCCTGACTTTC. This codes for CASSSASGANVLTF. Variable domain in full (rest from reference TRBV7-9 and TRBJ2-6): DTGVSQNPRHKITKRGQNVTFRCDPISEHNRLYWYRQTLGQGPEFLTYFQNEAQLEKSRLLSDRFSAERPKGSFSTLEIQRTEQGDSAMYLCASSSASGANVLTFGAGSRLTVL.

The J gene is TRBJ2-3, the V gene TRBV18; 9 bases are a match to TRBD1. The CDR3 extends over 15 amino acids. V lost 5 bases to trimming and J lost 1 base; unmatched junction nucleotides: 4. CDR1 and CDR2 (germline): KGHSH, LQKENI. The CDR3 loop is CASSARTGGTDTQYF. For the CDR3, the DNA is TGTGCCAGCTCAGCCAGGACAGGGGGCACAGATACGCAGTATTTT. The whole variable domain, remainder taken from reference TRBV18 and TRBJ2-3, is NAGVMQNPRHLVRRRGQEARLRCSPMKGHSHVYWYRQLPEEGLKFMVYLQKENIIDESGMPKERFSAEFPKEGPSILRIQQVVRGDSAAYFCASSARTGGTDTQYFGPGTRLTVL.

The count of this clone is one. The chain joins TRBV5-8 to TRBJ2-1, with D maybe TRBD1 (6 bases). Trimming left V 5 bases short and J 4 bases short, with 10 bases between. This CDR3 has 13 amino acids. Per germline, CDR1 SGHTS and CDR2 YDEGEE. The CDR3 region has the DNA TGTGCCAGCAGGGCCGGGACATACAATGAGCAGTTCTTC. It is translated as CASRAGTYNEQFF. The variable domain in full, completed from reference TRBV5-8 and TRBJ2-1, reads EAGVTQSPTHLIKTRGQQATLRCSPISGHTSVYWYQQALGLGLQFLLWYDEGEERNRGNFPPRFSGRQFPNYSSELNVNALELEDSALYLCASRAGTYNEQFFGPGTRLTVL.